A single TCR beta chain is shown here with its context. There are a few counts of this clone. The antigen it binds to is not known. One base away there is no much larger clone; base qualities are not given. This sample was taken from a study of cytomegalovirus exposure and HLA in healthy donors (dated by TCRdb to about 2017). Turning to the overall study: According to an earlier analysis of 587 of the donors, about 179 million T cells yielded roughly 110 million unique TCR beta sequences and 276 Gb of sequence data. Besides the first cohort of 500 to 700 subjects, a separate validation cohort made up of 95 to 150 different subjects was used. The study aimed to test whether signatures of past pathogen exposure could be identified by cataloging public T cell receptors. All discovery cohort repertoires had been generated on a single sequencing platform. The study used immunosequencing to profile the T cell repertoires of 666 subjects and linked those repertoires to cytomegalovirus serostatus. To study patterns of TCR occurrence, a later analysis re-analyzed previously published TCR beta repertoires from several hundred donors and added high-resolution HLA genotyping. Typing coverage differed by locus: A, B, C, DRB1 and DQB1 were typed in roughly 629-630 donors, DQA1 in 500 to 550, DPA1 in over 600, and DPB1 in just under 490. In the later analysis, no new phenotypic data were used to find candidate immune exposures; instead, reliance was placed on TCR beta sequences and their occurrence across donors. Because of strong linkage in the cohort, a few DR-DQ haplotypes were treated as single units for association and clustering. Among 350 to 400 genotyped donors of the cohort, an average of approximately 240,000 unique TCR beta nucleotide sequences were sequenced per donor, approximately 20% of them non-productive. An earlier analysis of several hundred of the donors applied high-throughput TCR beta sequencing to assess whether each TCR beta V gene segment acted as functional or pseudogenic. HLA typing covered class I and class II loci at four-digit resolution. Of the approximately 400 genotyped donors, approximately 83% fell in the genetic ancestry cluster associated with self-reported Caucasian donors. Approximately 300 gigabases of sequencing data and tens of millions of unique TCR sequences made up an early release that covered approximately 620 HLA-typed donors. Alongside the repertoire data, information on donor age, sex, ethnicity and CMV serostatus was compiled. Genome-wide SNP genotypes for about 60% of the roughly 670 donors were used in a later genetic analysis, which treated that subset as a discovery cohort. High-throughput TCR immunosequencing, statistical association of individual TCRs with disease status, and machine learning were combined to predict cytomegalovirus infection status. Overall results and qualifications from the work: In a later analysis, HLA-associated TCR beta chains were found to be more clonally expanded and to have lower generation probabilities than equally common non-associated chains. According to a later analysis, TCR association rates differed among HLA loci, with DRB1 alleles showing the most associated TCRs and HLA-C alleles showing the fewest. While some public TCRs were present in many individuals, most TCR sequences turned up only very rarely across donors. A cluster of highly shared sequence variants was judged likely to represent a technical artifact of the sequencing pipeline. A further reported finding was that TCR beta sequences accurately predicted the HLA-A and HLA-B alleles for most subjects in the first cohort. In a later genetic analysis, fewer N-insertions in productive TCRs were reported among donors in an Asian-associated ancestry cluster than the roughly 640-donor mean. In vitro tests confirmed that a few of the cytomegalovirus-associated TCR beta chains recognize cytomegalovirus antigens. A later analysis associated some 17,000 TCR beta sequences with specific HLA alleles at a false discovery rate of 0.05. The authors suggested that the approach could potentially be generalized to other disease states and immunological phenotypes. Cytomegalovirus status was reported to be diagnosed by the classifier with high specificity and sensitivity in both the original and validation cohorts. An association between a missense DCLRE1C variant and V-gene and J-gene trimming of TCR beta chains was found in a later genetic analysis and replicated in an independent cohort. A total of fewer than 200 TCR beta chains were listed by the study as associated with cytomegalovirus. Roughly uniform sequencing depth across donors was assumed in presence/absence analyses, although this assumption may not hold. A later analysis reported that several top co-occurrence clusters appeared linked to parvovirus B19, influenza, CMV and Epstein-Barr virus. When HLA alleles, especially DR and DQ, strongly co-occurred, attributing TCR associations to individual alleles was difficult. Correlated functional status among segregating V segments might reflect linkage disequilibrium, but an unknown experimental factor could not be ruled out. Because counts were too low, some 17 rarely observed V segments, including chromosome 9 orphons, were left out of the earlier analysis of a few hundred of the donors. Because HLA typing was unavailable for some donors at each locus, only the typed subset was used in association tests. A later analysis found that most CMV-associated TCR beta chains appeared HLA-restricted, with HLA associations seemingly driven largely by CMV exposure. Immune exposure information for the cohort was limited to CMV serostatus. In this cohort, only TCR beta chains were sequenced, and detectable features were limited by the absence of alpha or paired-chain data. In an earlier analysis of some 500 of the donors, most TCR beta V segments were observed in productive rearrangements about 90% or about 30% of the time, broadly matching IMGT annotations. Because the 87-base-pair reads could not distinguish some IMGT-functional V segments, including TRBV6-2 and TRBV6-3, those segments were excluded.

The library was made by the immunoSEQ multiplex PCR assay. For the multiplex PCR, a mixture combining 60 forward primers for TCR Vbeta segments and 13 reverse primers for TCR Jbeta segments was used. Amplification of the CDR3 region of rearranged TCR beta genes was performed with a multiplex PCR assay on genomic DNA. The amplified TCR beta libraries were sequenced on the Illumina HiSeq System as 87-base-pair reads. The published analysis was carried out like this. A later analysis tallied 75 million to 95 million unique TCR beta chains across the 610 or so repertoires, and some 10 million of those chains were shared by two or more donors. Raw reads were error-corrected and collapsed into unique sequences with a nearest-neighbor algorithm that merged closely related sequences to remove PCR and sequencing errors. V, D and J gene segments were assigned by aligning CDR3 sequences to IMGT reference sequences. For a sequence to be retained, a match of at least six nucleotides to both a V gene segment and a J gene segment was required. Rearrangements were called productive when the CDR3 lacked stop codons and stayed in frame with V and J; all others were non-productive. CDR3 was defined according to IMGT convention as the region running from the second conserved V-encoded cysteine to the conserved J-encoded phenylalanine. In an earlier analysis of 550 to 650 of the donors, sequences lacking an unambiguous match to a single V gene segment were excluded. In an earlier analysis of approximately 500 of the donors, a V segment was called functional when productive rearrangements were above 56.7%, and segregating when the standard deviation between donors exceeded 5%. A statistical classification framework was built for diagnosing cytomegalovirus status from the catalog of TCR beta chain sequences. A later analysis assigned V and J genes by comparing TCR nucleotide sequences with IMGT/GENE-DB human TR gene sequences. A later analysis assigned CDR3 sequences and most-parsimonious VDJ recombination scenarios with the TCRdist pipeline. In a later analysis, each TCR beta chain was defined by its CDR3 amino acid sequence together with its V-gene family, and reads lacking a unique V-gene family were excluded. As a way to deal with suspected cross-contamination and a sequencing artifact, a later analysis dropped under 600 nucleotide sequences that were highly shared and had low generation probability. In a later analysis, a clonal expansion index was calculated for each public chain from normalized within-repertoire ranks of inferred template counts. In a later analysis, generation probabilities were computed with a VDJ recombination model fitted to out-of-frame rearrangements, and the resulting probabilities were checked against IGoR. A later analysis scored TCR-TCR, TCR-HLA and TCR-CMV co-occurrence with hypergeometric tests, applying a repertoire-size bias correction to TCR pairs. A later analysis estimated false discovery rates by permuting HLA or CMV assignments 20 times. In a later analysis, co-occurring TCRs were grouped using DBSCAN, and TCRdist sequence similarity was added for clustering within HLA-allele-positive subsets. For co-occurrence clustering, repertoires with fewer than 30,000 or more than 120,000 public chains were excluded, along with a handful of repertoires with anomalous nucleotide sharing. TCRdb re-hosts the immuneACCESS table, in-frame sequences only. Its copies lack some clones; in the studies checked, an unresolved V gene accounts for under half of them, and the cause for the rest is not known. That table is the source of V, J and clone size, and D and trimming were worked out from the DNA. The sample table shows about 120,000 clones, and around 80% are seen once. The ten largest clones add up to roughly 2.5% of the sample.

The cohort comprised some 700 healthy bone marrow donors. Cohort members were all nominally healthy when sampled, although unrecorded immune exposures were likely present. The donor was CMV seronegative and belonged to the group of 350 or so seronegative cohort members. A peripheral blood sample was provided by each donor, and peripheral blood mononuclear cells were used for TCR beta sequencing. Genomic DNA extraction from the blood cell samples was performed with the Qiagen DNeasy Blood Extraction Kit. The CDR3, from cysteine to phenylalanine, totals 13 residues. Of the read, only the CDR3 DNA is kept; its 39 bases are in frame from base 1. In the germline V gene, CDR1 corresponds to MNHEY and CDR2 to SVGAGI. At the junction V is shortened by 5 bases and J by 1 base, with 8 bases in between.

What was sequenced was PBMCs. The sequence derives from a female donor in good health and CMV-seronegative. This chain is built from TRBV6-5 and TRBJ1-1; the D gene cannot be resolved reliably. Here the CDR3 is given as CASSRGENTEAFF. The DNA sequence follows: TGTGCCAGCAGTCGAGGAGAGAACACTGAAGCTTTCTTT.